This TCR beta chain was observed in a study of graft-versus-host responses after intestinal transplantation. Study-wide context: Transplantation in recipients was multivisceral, liver-intestinal, or isolated intestinal. The recipients all started with anti-thymocyte globulin induction and then took tacrolimus and steroids for about three years.

With respect to this clone: What it binds is not known.

Produced via immunoSEQ multiplex PCR; TCRdb's table is partial and in-frame only. The table records tens of thousands of clones, around 87% of them present only once. The study's findings and limits: The study found high graft-versus-host to host-versus-graft clonal ratios in allografts of patients with graft-donor T cell macrochimerism. Declines in HvG clones occurring early post-transplant were associated with peak circulating GvH clone levels.

V was cut by 0 bases and J by 7 bases, with 13 bases left in between. This CDR3 is built from 14 residues. CDR1 SGDLS and CDR2 YYNGEE come from the germline V gene. The sequence was collected from a human donor who was the organ donor for an intestinal transplant. Sequencing used unstimulated CD8+ T cells sorted from spleen or lymph node cells, obtained before transplant. The rearrangement links TRBV9 to TRBJ1-1; D gene uncertain. The CDR3 DNA reads as TGTGCCAGCAGCGTAGAACCCTACAGAAGTGAAGCTTTCTTT. It translates to CASSVEPYRSEAFF.